This TCR beta chain was sequenced in a study of glioma-infiltrating T cells. Study results and limitations: Only very few CDR3 sequences appeared in both tissue and blood. Gliomas, especially low-grade, showed above-expected tissue-blood divergence; non-neoplastic patients showed below.

This CDR3 is 12 amino acids long. Germline values: CDR1 SGHVS, CDR2 FQNEAQ. The iRepertoire nested amplicon-rescue multiplex PCR amplified TCR alpha and beta CDR3s from RNA. For one-step reverse transcription and amplification, roughly 95-400 ng of tissue mRNA or PBMC total RNA was used. TCRdb redid the calling of the multiplex PCR reads with MiXCR, one entry per CDR3 protein. The sample shows some 190,000 distinct CDR3 sequences, around 32% of them seen only once. Remarks on this clonotype: The antigen remains undetermined. A clone one base away is much larger, so this may be a read error.

The sequence was collected from a human donor with low-grade glioma or glioblastoma, undergoing nonglioma brain surgery, or in good health (not recorded which). Sequenced input: glioma tissue, nonneoplastic brain tissue, or PBMCs (not recorded which). The rearrangement links TRBV7-8 to TRBJ2-7; possibly TRBD1 or TRBD2 for D (5 bases each). CDR3 in DNA: TGTGCCAGCAGCCGGGACGACTACAAGCAGTACTTC. It yields the protein CASSRDDYKQYF.